The 16 T cell receptor beta chains presented below share a single source sample, sequenced in a study of shared clonotypes between healthy human individuals. Repertoires were generated with immunoSEQ multiplex PCR, while TCRdb's copy carries only in-frame clones and drops some. The sample has roughly 2 million clones, 85% to 95% seen once. The sequenced sample was naive CD4+ T cells sorted from blood. Regarding subset: CD45RA+ positively selected. The receptors here all came from a young man in good health.

This chain links TRBV5-1 with TRBJ2-1, with TRBD2 matching over 12 bases. V was clipped by 0 bases and J by 5 bases; unmatched bases: 6. The V gene's germline CDR1 is SGHRS and CDR2 YFSETQ. The CDR3 extends over 17 amino acids. CDR3 sequence (DNA): TGCGCCAGCAGCTTGGGCACTAGCGGGGGGTCCGACAATGAGCAGTTCTTC. Translation: CASSLGTSGGSDNEQFF.

The V gene is TRBV7-9, the J gene TRBJ2-5; the match to TRBD1 covers 8 bases. The CDR3 is 14 residues long. V shed 5 bases, J shed 4 bases, and the junction held 6 bases outside the gene matches. CDR1 is SEHNR, CDR2 FQNEAQ, per germline (reference sequence). The CDR3 is CASSAQGAGETQYF. CDR3 DNA: TGTGCCAGCAGCGCGCAGGGGGCGGGAGAGACCCAGTACTTC.

The gene calls are TRBV6-5 and TRBJ2-5, with 8 bases fitting TRBD1. The CDR3 extends over 15 amino acids. CDR1 is MNHEY and CDR2 is SVGAGI in the germline V gene. The V segment lost 4 bases and the J segment 5 bases; nucleotides outside the gene matches: 9. The CDR3 loop is CASSLMTGVDETQYF. In nucleotides, the CDR3 is TGTGCCAGCAGTTTGATGACAGGGGTTGATGAGACCCAGTACTTC.

The chain carries TRBV5-6 and TRBJ2-2, with 7 bases fitting TRBD2. Looked up from germline, CDR1 is SGHDT and CDR2 is YYEEEE. CDR3 size: 15 residues. Trimming at V came to 5 bases and at J to 0 bases, leaving 4 bases not matched to a gene. The CDR3 sequence: CASRQLAPNTGELFF. CDR3 in DNA: TGTGCCAGCAGGCAACTAGCGCCGAACACCGGGGAGCTGTTTTTT.

The rearrangement joins TRBV30 to TRBJ1-2; TRBD1 matches 9 bases. Germline CDR1 GTSNPN, CDR2 SVGIG (reference sequence). The CDR3 length is 14 residues. The junction had 6 bases not matched to a gene; V was cut back by 4 bases and J by 3 bases. CDR3 nucleotide sequence: TGTGCCTGGACCCCGGGACAGGGACACTATGGCTACACCTTC. It codes for CAWTPGQGHYGYTF.

The chain joins TRBV4-1 to TRBJ2-5; D is unclear. Germline V CDR1 and CDR2: MGHRA, YSYEKL. The CDR3 has 18 amino acids. V was cut by 1 base and J by 1 base, with 19 bases left in between. The chain's CDR3 is CASSQGILGNRAQETQYF. In DNA form, the CDR3 reads TGCGCCAGCAGCCAAGGGATCCTTGGGAATAGGGCCCAAGAGACCCAGTACTTC.

The chain uses TRBV9 and TRBJ1-1; a weak D match, TRBD1 (5 bases). V was shortened by 4 bases and J by 1 base, with 11 bases between the two germline ends. Per the germline V gene, CDR1 is SGDLS and CDR2 is YYNGEE. The CDR3 contains 14 residues. The CDR3 sequence is CASSSDTTNTEAFF. CDR3 nucleotide sequence: TGTGCCAGCAGCTCGGACACCACGAACACTGAAGCTTTCTTT.

The chain carries TRBV7-8 and TRBJ2-7, with 9 nucleotides matching TRBD2. CDR1 and CDR2 (germline): SGHVS, FQNEAQ. The CDR3 covers 16 residues. Unmatched junction bases numbered 12, after V lost 6 bases and J lost 3 bases. DNA of the CDR3: TGTGCCAGCAGTATACAGGGGCAAGCGGGGGGCTACGAGCAGTACTTC. Its protein product is CASSIQGQAGGYEQYF.

The CDR3 region is CASSFTGENGYTF. CDR3 bases: TGCGCCAGCAGCTTCACAGGGGAGAATGGCTACACCTTC. The chain is built from TRBV5-1 and TRBJ1-2; TRBD1 matches at 7 bases. Germline values: CDR1 SGHRS, CDR2 YFSETQ. This CDR3 contains 13 residues. The V segment lost 2 bases and the J segment 6 bases; nucleotides outside the gene matches: 4.

Turning to this clone: Additional DNA sequences in this sample encode the identical CDR3. The V call is TRBV5-1, the J call TRBJ1-2, with 8 bases fitting TRBD1. V lost 2 bases and J lost 5; bases outside the gene matches: 5. Germline CDR1 SGHRS, CDR2 YFSETQ. The CDR3 sequence is 14 residues long. The CDR3 reads CASSFGQGDYGYTF. CDR3 in DNA: TGCGCCAGCAGCTTTGGACAGGGTGATTATGGCTACACCTTC. Filled out from reference TRBV5-1 and TRBJ1-2, the complete variable domain reads KAGVTQTPRYLIKTRGQQVTLSCSPISGHRSVSWYQQTPGQGLQFLFEYFSETQRNKGNFPGRFSGRQFSNSRSEMNVSTLELGDSALYLCASSFGQGDYGYTFGSGTRLTVV.

This chain joins TRBV11-3 and TRBJ2-5; D possibly corresponds to TRBD1 (6 bases). The CDR3 consists of 13 residues. Trimming left V 5 bases short and J 2 bases short, with 9 bases between. In germline, CDR1 is SGHNT, CDR2 YENEEA. The DNA for the CDR3 is TGTGCCAGCAGCGCGGACAGACAAGAGACCCAGTACTTC. It is translated as CASSADRQETQYF.

With regard to this clone: Other nucleotide sequences in the sample specify the same CDR3. V usage is TRBV28 and J usage is TRBJ1-1; D perhaps matches TRBD1 (5 bases). The germline CDR1 and CDR2 sequences are MDHEN and SYDVKM. With 5 bases removed from V and 5 bases from J, the gap between germline ends came to 6 bases. The CDR3 spans 11 residues. The CDR3 loop reads CASSGGTEAFF. For the CDR3, the DNA is TGTGCCAGCAGTGGGGGGACTGAAGCTTTCTTT. Complete variable domain (other parts from reference TRBV28 and TRBJ1-1): DVKVTQSSRYLVKRTGEKVFLECVQDMDHENMFWYRQDPGLGLRLIYFSYDVKMKEKGDIPEGYSVSREKKERFSLILESASTNQTSMYLCASSGGTEAFFGQGTRLTVV.

The chain has TRBV7-2 and TRBJ2-2; D is ambiguous. Per the germline V gene, CDR1 is SGHTA and CDR2 is FQGNSA. The CDR3 has 12 amino acids. Trimming took off 1 base at V and 6 bases at J, with 3 bases between the two ends. CDR3 sequence reads: CASSLGAGELFF. CDR3 in DNA: TGTGCCAGCAGCTTAGGGGCCGGGGAGCTGTTTTTT. Drawing the rest from reference TRBV7-2 and TRBJ2-2, the complete variable domain is GAGVSQSPSNKVTEKGKDVELRCDPISGHTALYWYRQSLGQGLEFLIYFQGNSAPDKSGLPSDRFSAERTGGSVSTLTIQRTQQEDSAVYLCASSLGAGELFFGEGSRLTVL.

The CDR3 here is CAISDHEAGAKNIQYF. The CDR3 nucleotides are TGTGCCATCAGTGATCATGAGGCTGGCGCCAAAAACATTCAGTACTTC. The chain links TRBV10-3 to TRBJ2-4, with D hard to call. V was pared by 3 bases and J by 1 base, with 13 bases between. The CDR3 loop spans 16 amino acids. CDR1 and CDR2 (germline): ENHRY, SYGVKD.

The chain recombines TRBV27 with TRBJ2-7; weak D call: TRBD1 (5 bases). V lost 7 bases, J lost 3 bases, and 19 bases lay in between. Germline CDR1 and CDR2: MNHEY and SMNVEV (reference sequence). The CDR3 contains 15 residues. CDR3 sequence: CASMELSQGYYEQYF. CDR3 DNA sequence: TGTGCCAGCATGGAGCTATCCCAGGGTTACTACGAGCAGTACTTC.

The chain links TRBV2 to TRBJ2-7; TRBD1 matches at 7 bases. V lost 7 bases, J lost 2 bases, and 11 bases stayed unmatched. This CDR3 is built from 15 residues. CDR1 SNHLY and CDR2 FYNNEI come from the germline V gene. CDR3 residues: CASTEGDRDAYEQYF. DNA for the CDR3: TGTGCCAGCACCGAAGGCGACAGGGATGCCTACGAGCAGTACTTC. The whole variable domain, filled in from reference TRBV2 and TRBJ2-7, reads EPEVTQTPSHQVTQMGQEVILRCVPISNHLYFYWYRQILGQKVEFLVSFYNNEISEKSEIFDDQFSVERPDGSNFTLKIRSTKLEDSAMYFCASTEGDRDAYEQYFGPGTRLTVT.